This T cell receptor beta chain was captured by sequencing in a study of blood T cell repertoires in COVID-19. In the study overall: The origin of the acute and convalescent COVID-19 samples was the United States, Italy and Spain. PBMCs, B-cell-depleted T cells, or T cells were the source of the cDNA or gDNA that made up the material.

Original analysis: Estimation of nucleated cell counts was performed using reference gene primer amplification. TCRdb keeps only in-frame clones here, not all; method: immunoSEQ multiplex PCR. V and J calls plus clone size are reproduced from that table; the DNA served to infer D and trimming. The sample contains roughly 32,000 clones, around 85% of which appear only once. Germline V lookup: CDR1 SGHTA, CDR2 FQGNSA. The CDR3 length is 16 residues. Trimming at V came to 4 bases and at J to 4 bases, leaving 9 bases not matched to a gene. The receptor was isolated from a man in his sixties with active or convalescent COVID-19. The chain is built from TRBV7-2 and TRBJ2-1, with TRBD1 identical over 8 bases. Sequences were obtained from peripheral blood. The DNA of the CDR3 is TGTGCCAGCAGCTCTTCCAGGGGGCCAATATACAATGAGCAGTTCTTC. Protein product: CASSSSRGPIYNEQFF.